The rows below give T cell receptor beta chains drawn from one sample of a study of cytomegalovirus exposure and HLA in healthy donors. TCRdb keeps only in-frame clones here, not all; method: immunoSEQ multiplex PCR. The table lists 60,000 to 70,000 clones, around 68% of them singletons. The sequencing sample was made of PBMCs. The receptors derive from a woman aged 25 to 39 in good health and CMV-seronegative. The conserved cysteine and the conserved F or W are not part of the CDR3 here.

v_call: TRBV30
cdr3_aa: AWSVPGGHTGELF

v_call: TRBV19
cdr3_aa: ASSISVTEAF

v_call: TRBV7-6
cdr3_aa: ASSFTSGGGETQY

v_call: TRBV6-6
cdr3_aa: ASSAVGHRNTEAF

v_call: TRBV7-8
cdr3_aa: ASSYRVLNSPLH

v_call: TRBV15
cdr3_aa: ATSRAKGQETQY

v_call: TRBV6-5
cdr3_aa: ASSTYASSYEQY

v_call: TRBV5-1
cdr3_aa: ASSLAFYEQY

v_call: TRBV6-6
cdr3_aa: ASSLPGMNTEAF

v_call: TRBV6-6
cdr3_aa: ASNLDRGNTGELF

v_call: TRBV19
cdr3_aa: ASSIAVSNQPQH

v_call: TRBV6-5
cdr3_aa: ASRKQGASTDTQY

v_call: TRBV10-2
cdr3_aa: ASSVGNTIY

v_call: TRBV5-4
cdr3_aa: ASSRDYQETQY

v_call: TRBV5-4
cdr3_aa: ASSHGGRLDSPLH

v_call: TRBV11-2
cdr3_aa: ASSSPRTGGDYGYT

v_call: TRBV28
cdr3_aa: ASKRVRETQY

v_call: TRBV7-8
cdr3_aa: ASSSPRGLETQY

v_call: TRBV7-3
cdr3_aa: ASTGTGSTDTQY

v_call: TRBV10-3
cdr3_aa: ATRDREGYEQY

v_call: TRBV5-6
cdr3_aa: ASSLAGFNYGYT

v_call: TRBV5-8
cdr3_aa: ASSLEAAGGYT

v_call: TRBV15
cdr3_aa: ATSRSGAIGVEAF

v_call: TRBV15
cdr3_aa: ATSRDRGGAETQY

v_call: TRBV29-1
cdr3_aa: SVESQGAAEAF

v_call: TRBV6-4
cdr3_aa: ASTFDGSSGANVLT

v_call: TRBV28
cdr3_aa: ASSFGPTSGANVLT

v_call: TRBV5-6
cdr3_aa: ASTPRATYGYT

v_call: TRBV25-1
cdr3_aa: ASSEDTDSYNSPLH

v_call: TRBV5-1
cdr3_aa: ASADRGNSPLH

v_call: TRBV7-9
cdr3_aa: ASSLSGQGVYIQY

v_call: TRBV4-3
cdr3_aa: ASSPIAGGPFGETQY

v_call: TRBV18
cdr3_aa: ASSSTGISDEQY

v_call: TRBV10-2
cdr3_aa: ASKQGADEQF

v_call: TRBV25-1
cdr3_aa: ASSEGTGGTEAF

v_call: TRBV15
cdr3_aa: ATSKRSNTGELF

v_call: TRBV7-9
cdr3_aa: ASSLGDRKNEKLF

v_call: TRBV11-2
cdr3_aa: ASSLAGGRGNEQY

v_call: TRBV14
cdr3_aa: ASSPRQGATSGNTIY

v_call: TRBV4-2
cdr3_aa: ASSPLNRNTEAF

v_call: TRBV19
cdr3_aa: ASSQGQGPQETQY

v_call: TRBV7-9
cdr3_aa: ASSPSTGYEQY

v_call: TRBV5-1
cdr3_aa: ASSLRTSGSPSSYNEQF

v_call: TRBV5-6
cdr3_aa: ASSADNPLLGEQY

v_call: TRBV7-6
cdr3_aa: ASSLGGVHGGDGYT

v_call: TRBV6-5
cdr3_aa: ASTRTGRRNTEAF

v_call: TRBV10-1
cdr3_aa: ASSNGGSNQPQH

v_call: TRBV7-2
cdr3_aa: ASSPRLAGGPNEQF

v_call: TRBV5-1
cdr3_aa: ASSWGGGKNQPQH

v_call: TRBV4-2
cdr3_aa: ASSHSGGLLNTGELF